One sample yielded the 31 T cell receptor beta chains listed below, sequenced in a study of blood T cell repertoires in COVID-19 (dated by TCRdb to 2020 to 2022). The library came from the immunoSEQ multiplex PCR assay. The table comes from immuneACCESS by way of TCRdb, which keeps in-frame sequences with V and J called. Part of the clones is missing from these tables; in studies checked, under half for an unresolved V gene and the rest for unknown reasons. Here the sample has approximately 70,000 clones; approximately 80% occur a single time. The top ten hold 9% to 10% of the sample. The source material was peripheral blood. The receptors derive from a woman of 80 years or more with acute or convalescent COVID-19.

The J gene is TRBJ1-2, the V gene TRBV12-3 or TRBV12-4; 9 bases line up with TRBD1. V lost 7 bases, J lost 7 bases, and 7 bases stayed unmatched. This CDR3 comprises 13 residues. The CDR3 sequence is CASIGTGYSGYTF. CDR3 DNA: TGTGCCAGCATCGGGACAGGGTACAGTGGCTACACCTTC.

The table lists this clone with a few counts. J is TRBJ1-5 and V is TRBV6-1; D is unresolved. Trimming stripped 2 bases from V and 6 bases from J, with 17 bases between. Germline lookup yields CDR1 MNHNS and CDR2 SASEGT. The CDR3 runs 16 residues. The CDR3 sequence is CASSEISYRSGQPQHF. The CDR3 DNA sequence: TGTGCCAGCAGTGAAATCTCATACCGGAGTGGTCAGCCCCAGCATTTT.

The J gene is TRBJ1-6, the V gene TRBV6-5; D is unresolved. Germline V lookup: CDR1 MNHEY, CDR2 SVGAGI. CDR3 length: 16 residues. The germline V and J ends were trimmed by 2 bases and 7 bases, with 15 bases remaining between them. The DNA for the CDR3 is TGTGCCAGCAGTTACGGCTGGCAGGCCAAGAATTCACCCCTCCACTTT. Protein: CASSYGWQAKNSPLHF.

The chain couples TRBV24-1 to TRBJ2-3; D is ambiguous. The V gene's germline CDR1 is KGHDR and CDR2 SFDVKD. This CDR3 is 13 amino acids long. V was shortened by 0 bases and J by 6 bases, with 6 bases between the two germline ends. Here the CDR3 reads CATSDLAEDTQYF. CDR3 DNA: TGTGCCACCAGTGATTTGGCGGAGGATACGCAGTATTTT.

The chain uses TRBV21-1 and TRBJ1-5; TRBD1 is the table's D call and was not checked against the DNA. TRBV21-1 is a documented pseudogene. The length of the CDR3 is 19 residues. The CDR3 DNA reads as TGTGCCAGCAGCTACACCGGGACAGGGGAACTTTTTAGCAATCAGCCCCAGCATTTT. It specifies CASSYTGTGELFSNQPQHF.

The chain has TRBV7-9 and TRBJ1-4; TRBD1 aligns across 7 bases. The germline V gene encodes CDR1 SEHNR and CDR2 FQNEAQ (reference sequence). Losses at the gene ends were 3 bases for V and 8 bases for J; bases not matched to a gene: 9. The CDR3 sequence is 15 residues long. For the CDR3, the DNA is TGTGCCAGCAGCTTTCCCGCGACAGGGCGGGAAAAACTGTTTTTT. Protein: CASSFPATGREKLFF.

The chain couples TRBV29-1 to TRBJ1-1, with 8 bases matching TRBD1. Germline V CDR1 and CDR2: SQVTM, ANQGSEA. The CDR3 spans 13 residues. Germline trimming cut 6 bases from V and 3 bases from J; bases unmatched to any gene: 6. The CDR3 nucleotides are TGCAGCGTCGACAGGGGTTCTCACACTGAAGCTTTCTTT. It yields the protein CSVDRGSHTEAFF.

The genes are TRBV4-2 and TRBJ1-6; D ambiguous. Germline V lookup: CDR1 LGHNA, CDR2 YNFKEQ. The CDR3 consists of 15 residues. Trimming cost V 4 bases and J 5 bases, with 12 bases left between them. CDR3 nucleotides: TGTGCCAGCAGCCCCGGAAACGGGAATAATTCACCCCTCCACTTT. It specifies CASSPGNGNNSPLHF.

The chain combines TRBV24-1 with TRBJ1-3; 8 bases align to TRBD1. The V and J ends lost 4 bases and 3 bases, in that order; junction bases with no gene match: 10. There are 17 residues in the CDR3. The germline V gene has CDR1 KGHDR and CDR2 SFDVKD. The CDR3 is CATSEGPGGRDGNTIYF. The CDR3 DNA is TGTGCCACCAGTGAAGGACCAGGGGGCCGGGATGGAAACACCATATATTTT.

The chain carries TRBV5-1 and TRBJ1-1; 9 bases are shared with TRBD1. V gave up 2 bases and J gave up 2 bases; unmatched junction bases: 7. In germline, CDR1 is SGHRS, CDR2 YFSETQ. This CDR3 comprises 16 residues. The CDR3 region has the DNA TGCGCCAGCAGCTTCCGGGACAGGGTCTCTAACACTGAAGCTTTCTTT. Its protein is CASSFRDRVSNTEAFF.

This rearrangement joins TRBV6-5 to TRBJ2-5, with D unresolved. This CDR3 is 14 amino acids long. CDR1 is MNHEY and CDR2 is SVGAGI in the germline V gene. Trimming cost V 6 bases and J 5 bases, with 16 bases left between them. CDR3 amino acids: CASRAVHTRETQYF. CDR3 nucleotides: TGTGCCAGCAGGGCCGTCCATACCCGCGAGACCCAGTACTTC.

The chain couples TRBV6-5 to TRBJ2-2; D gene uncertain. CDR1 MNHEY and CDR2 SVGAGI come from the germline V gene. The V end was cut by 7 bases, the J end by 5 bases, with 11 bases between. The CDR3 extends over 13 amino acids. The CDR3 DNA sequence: TGTGCCAGCATCGAGTCCGGGACCGGGGAGCTGTTTTTT. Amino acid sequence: CASIESGTGELFF.

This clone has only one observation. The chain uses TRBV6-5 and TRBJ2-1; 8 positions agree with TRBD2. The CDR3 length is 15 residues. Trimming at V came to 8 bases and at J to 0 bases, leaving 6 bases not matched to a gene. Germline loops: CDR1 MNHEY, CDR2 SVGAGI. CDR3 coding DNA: TGTGCCAGCCTCGCCGGGACTAGCTCCTACAATGAGCAGTTCTTC. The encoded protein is CASLAGTSSYNEQFF.

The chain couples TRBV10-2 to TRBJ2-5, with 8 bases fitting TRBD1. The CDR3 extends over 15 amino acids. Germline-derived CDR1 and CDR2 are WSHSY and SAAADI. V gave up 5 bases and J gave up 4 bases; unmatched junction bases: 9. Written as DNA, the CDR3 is TGCGCCAGCAGTTTGGATGGCAGGGGGCCAGAGACCCAGTACTTC. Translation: CASSLDGRGPETQYF.

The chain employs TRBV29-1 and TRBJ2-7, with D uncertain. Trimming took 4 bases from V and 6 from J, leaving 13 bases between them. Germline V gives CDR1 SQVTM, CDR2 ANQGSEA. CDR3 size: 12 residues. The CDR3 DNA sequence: TGCAGCGTTGGGGCCTTCGACACCGAGCAGTACTTC. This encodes CSVGAFDTEQYF.

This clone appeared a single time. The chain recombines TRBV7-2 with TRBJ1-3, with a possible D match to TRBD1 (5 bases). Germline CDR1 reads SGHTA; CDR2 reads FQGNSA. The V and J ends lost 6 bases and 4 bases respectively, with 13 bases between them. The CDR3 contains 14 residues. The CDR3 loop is CASSTGGTGNTIYF. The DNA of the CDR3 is TGTGCCAGCAGTACGGGGGGAACCGGAAACACCATATATTTT.

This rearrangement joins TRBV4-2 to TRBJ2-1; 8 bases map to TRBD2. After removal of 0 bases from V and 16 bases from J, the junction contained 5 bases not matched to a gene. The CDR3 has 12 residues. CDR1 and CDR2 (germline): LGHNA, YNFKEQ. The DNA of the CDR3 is TGTGCCAGCAGCCAAGATAGCGGGGCAGTATTCTTC. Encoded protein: CASSQDSGAVFF.

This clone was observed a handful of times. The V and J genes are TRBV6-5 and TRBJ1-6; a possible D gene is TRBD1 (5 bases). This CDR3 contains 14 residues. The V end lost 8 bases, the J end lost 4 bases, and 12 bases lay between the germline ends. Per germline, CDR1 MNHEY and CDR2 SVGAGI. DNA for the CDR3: TGTGCCAGCGGAGGGGCAGCTTATAATTCACCCCTCCACTTT. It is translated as CASGGAAYNSPLHF.

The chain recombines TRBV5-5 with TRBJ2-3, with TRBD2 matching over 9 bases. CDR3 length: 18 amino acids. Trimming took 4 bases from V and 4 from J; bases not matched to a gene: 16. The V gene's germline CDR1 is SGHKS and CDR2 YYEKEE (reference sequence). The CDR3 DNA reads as TGTGCCAGCAGCCCAAGGCGGACTAGCGTTTCCCAGGCAGATACGCAGTATTTT. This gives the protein CASSPRRTSVSQADTQYF.

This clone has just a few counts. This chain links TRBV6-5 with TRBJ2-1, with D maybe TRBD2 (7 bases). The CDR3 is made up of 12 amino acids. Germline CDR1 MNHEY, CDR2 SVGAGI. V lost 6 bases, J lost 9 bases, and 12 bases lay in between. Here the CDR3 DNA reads TGTGCCAGCAGGAGCGGGACAACTGAGCAGTTCTTC. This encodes CASRSGTTEQFF.

The CDR3 reads CASSQNTGQGEQGEKLFF. In DNA, the CDR3 is TGTGCCAGCAGCCAGAACACGGGACAGGGGGAACAGGGTGAAAAACTGTTTTTT. The V gene is TRBV4-2, the J gene TRBJ1-4; TRBD1 agrees at 11 bases. The CDR3 runs to 18 residues. The germline gives CDR1 LGHNA, CDR2 YNFKEQ. Losses at the gene ends were 3 bases for V and 7 bases for J; bases not matched to a gene: 13.

CDR3 sequence (DNA): TGTGCCACCAGTGAGATCCCAGGGGCCCCGACAACTAATGAAAAACTGTTTTTT. Protein sequence: CATSEIPGAPTTNEKLFF. The chain carries TRBV24-1 and TRBJ1-4; possibly TRBD1 for D (6 bases). V lost 4 bases and J 0 bases, leaving 17 bases between the germline ends. The germline gives CDR1 KGHDR, CDR2 SFDVKD. The CDR3 consists of 18 residues.

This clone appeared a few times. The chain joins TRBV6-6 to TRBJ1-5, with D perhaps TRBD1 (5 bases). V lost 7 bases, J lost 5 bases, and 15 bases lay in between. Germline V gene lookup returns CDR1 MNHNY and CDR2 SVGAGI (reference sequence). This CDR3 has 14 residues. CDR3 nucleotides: TGTGCCAGCACTGGCAGGGTACGGGATCAGCCCCAGCATTTT. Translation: CASTGRVRDQPQHF.

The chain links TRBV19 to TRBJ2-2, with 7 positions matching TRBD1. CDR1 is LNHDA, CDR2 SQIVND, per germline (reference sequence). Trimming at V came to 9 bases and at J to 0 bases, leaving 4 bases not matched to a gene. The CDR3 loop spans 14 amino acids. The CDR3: CASTGAANTGELFF. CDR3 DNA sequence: TGTGCCAGCACAGGGGCCGCGAACACCGGGGAGCTGTTTTTT.

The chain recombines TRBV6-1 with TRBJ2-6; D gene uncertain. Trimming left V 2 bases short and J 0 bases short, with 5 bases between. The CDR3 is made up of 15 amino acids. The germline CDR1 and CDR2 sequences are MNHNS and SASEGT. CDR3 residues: CASSEMYSGANVLTF. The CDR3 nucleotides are TGTGCCAGCAGTGAAATGTACTCTGGGGCCAACGTCCTGACTTTC.

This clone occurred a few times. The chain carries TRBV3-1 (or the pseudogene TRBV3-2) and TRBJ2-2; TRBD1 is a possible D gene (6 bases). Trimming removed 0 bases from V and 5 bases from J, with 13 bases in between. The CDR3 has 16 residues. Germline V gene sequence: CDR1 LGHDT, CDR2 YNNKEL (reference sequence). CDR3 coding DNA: TGTGCCAGCAGCCAAGATGGAGCAGGGGAAACCGGGGAGCTGTTTTTT. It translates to CASSQDGAGETGELFF.

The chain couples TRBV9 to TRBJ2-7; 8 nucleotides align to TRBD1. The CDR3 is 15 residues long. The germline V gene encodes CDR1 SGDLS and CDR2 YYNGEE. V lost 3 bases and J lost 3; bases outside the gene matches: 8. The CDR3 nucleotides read TGTGCCAGCAGCGAGACAGGGGTGGGAGTCTACGAGCAGTACTTC. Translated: CASSETGVGVYEQYF.

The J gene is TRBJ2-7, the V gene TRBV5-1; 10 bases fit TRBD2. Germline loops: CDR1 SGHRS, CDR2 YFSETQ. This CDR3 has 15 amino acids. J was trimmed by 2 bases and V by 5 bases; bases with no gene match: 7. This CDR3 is CASRTRTSGTYEQYF. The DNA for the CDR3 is TGCGCCAGCAGAACCCGGACTAGCGGAACCTACGAGCAGTACTTC.

The CDR3 nucleotides are TGTGCCTCAGGCCTAAACTCCTATAATTCACCCCTCCACTTT. It yields the protein CASGLNSYNSPLHF. The chain employs TRBV2 and TRBJ1-6, with D unresolved. V was cut by 11 bases and J by 0 bases, with 11 bases left in between. CDR1 and CDR2 (germline): SNHLY, FYNNEI. This CDR3 comprises 14 residues.

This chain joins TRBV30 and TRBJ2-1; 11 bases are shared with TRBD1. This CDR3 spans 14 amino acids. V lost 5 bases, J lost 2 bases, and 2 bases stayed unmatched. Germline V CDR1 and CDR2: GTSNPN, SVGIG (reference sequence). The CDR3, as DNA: TGTGCCTGGGGGGGACAGGGGGCCTACAATGAGCAGTTCTTC. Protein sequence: CAWGGQGAYNEQFF.

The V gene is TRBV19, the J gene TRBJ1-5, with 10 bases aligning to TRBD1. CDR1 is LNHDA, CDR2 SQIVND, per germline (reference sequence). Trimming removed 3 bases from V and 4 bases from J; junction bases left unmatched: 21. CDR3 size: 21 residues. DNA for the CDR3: TGTGCCAGTAGTATCTATTCTCGGGACAGGGGTCTGTATGGCTGGAATCAGCCCCAGCATTTT. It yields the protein CASSIYSRDRGLYGWNQPQHF.